The next 29 T cell receptor beta chains were all read from a single sample in a study of CD8+ T cells in alopecia areata. Isolated RNA was reverse transcribed into cDNA used as the sequencing template. Measured with immunoSEQ multiplex PCR; TCRdb has only the in-frame clones, and not every one. The repertoire holds around 140,000 clones, with about half as singletons. The specimen was CD4+ T cells sorted from blood, collected at week 0. Receptors were obtained from a human donor with alopecia areata.

This clone was counted between two and nine times. The chain couples TRBV2 to TRBJ2-1; D gene ambiguous. V was cut by 4 bases and J by 6 bases, with 7 bases left in between. This CDR3 region has 12 residues. Germline V gene data show CDR1 as SNHLY and CDR2 as FYNNEI. CDR3 residues: CASSVLGNEQFF. CDR3 sequence (DNA): TGTGCCAGCAGTGTATTGGGCAATGAGCAGTTCTTC.

This clone was found a few times. CDR3 sequence reads: CSVEGYDEQYF. Here the CDR3 DNA reads TGCAGCGTTGAAGGGTACGACGAGCAGTACTTC. This chain joins TRBV29-1 and TRBJ2-7; D not certain. V shed 1 base and J shed 5 bases, with 6 bases lying between them. The CDR3 extends over 11 amino acids. CDR1 and CDR2 from the germline V gene are SQVTM and ANQGSEA.

This rearrangement joins TRBV30 to TRBJ2-5; a weak D match, TRBD2 (5 bases). CDR3 length: 19 residues. The germline V gene has CDR1 GTSNPN and CDR2 SVGIG (reference sequence). V dropped 0 bases and J dropped 5 bases, with 28 bases sitting between them. This chain's CDR3 is CAWSVWVGFVGLALETQYF. The CDR3 bases are TGTGCCTGGAGTGTATGGGTTGGTTTTGTTGGGCTAGCCCTCGAGACCCAGTACTTC.

The chain carries TRBV5-1 and TRBJ2-3, with 7 bases fitting TRBD2. Germline V gene data show CDR1 as SGHRS and CDR2 as YFSETQ. This CDR3 contains 14 residues. The V and J ends lost 3 bases and 4 bases, in that order; junction bases with no gene match: 5. CDR3 sequence (DNA): TGCGCCAGCAGCTGGGGCGGGAGTGCAGATACGCAGTATTTT. Protein: CASSWGGSADTQYF.

This chain connects TRBV30 to TRBJ2-3; D is uncertain. CDR1 is GTSNPN and CDR2 is SVGIG in the germline V gene (reference sequence). V was shortened by 2 bases and J by 2 bases, with 5 bases between the two germline ends. This CDR3 is built from 12 residues. The CDR3 DNA reads as TGTGCCTGGAGTCCCTACACAGATACGCAGTATTTT. It yields the protein CAWSPYTDTQYF.

The chain combines TRBV7-2 with TRBJ1-4; 7 bases are a match to TRBD1. The CDR3 runs to 15 residues. The ends lost 4 bases at V and 4 bases at J; junction bases unmatched: 6. Germline CDR1 and CDR2: SGHTA and FQGNSA. CDR3 nucleotides: TGTGCCAGCAGCTCTACAGGGGCTTATAATGAAAAACTGTTTTTT. Amino acids: CASSSTGAYNEKLFF.

The V and J genes are TRBV9 and TRBJ2-7; 7 positions agree with TRBD1. J gave up 6 bases and V 3 bases, and 3 bases lay outside the gene matches. Germline V CDR1 and CDR2: SGDLS, YYNGEE. CDR3 size: 12 residues. The CDR3 nucleotides are TGTGCCAGCAGCGACCACAGGGGCGAGCAGTACTTC. Translating gives CASSDHRGEQYF.

The chain recombines TRBV6-5 with TRBJ1-2, with TRBD1 matching over 7 bases. The junction had 5 bases not matched to a gene; V was cut back by 6 bases and J by 7 bases. Per germline, CDR1 MNHEY and CDR2 SVGAGI. The CDR3 totals 12 residues. The CDR3 nucleotides read TGTGCCAGCAGAGAGGGGGCTCGTGGCTACACCTTC. This sequence encodes CASREGARGYTF.

In its sample, this clone was seen a few times. The chain employs TRBV7-9 and TRBJ1-2, with a possible D match to TRBD1 (5 bases). Germline V CDR1 and CDR2: SEHNR, FQNEAQ (reference sequence). This CDR3 has 17 residues. Trimming cost V 5 bases and J 2 bases, with 21 bases left between them. The CDR3 bases are TGTGCCAGCAGCCTCCCCAATCCCGCCGGGACCAACTATGGCTACACCTTC. Translating gives CASSLPNPAGTNYGYTF.

This clone was detected a few times. This chain links TRBV29-1 with TRBJ2-5; 7 bases map to TRBD1. V trimming: 3 bases; J trimming: 5 bases; junction bases outside the gene matches: 6. The CDR3 contains 13 residues. Germline V CDR1 and CDR2: SQVTM, ANQGSEA. The DNA for the CDR3 is TGCAGCGTTGACGGGACAGCCAGGGAGACCCAGTACTTC. Translated: CSVDGTARETQYF. The full variable domain, in which reference TRBV29-1 and TRBJ2-5 provide the parts outside the CDR3, is SAVISQKPSRDICQRGTSLTIQCQVDSQVTMMFWYRQQPGQSLTLIATANQGSEATYESGFVIDKFPISRPNLTFSTLTVSNMSPEDSSIYLCSVDGTARETQYFGPGTRLLVL.

In its sample, this clone was seen a few times. The V call is TRBV5-1, the J call TRBJ2-6; D remains ambiguous. Per germline, CDR1 SGHRS and CDR2 YFSETQ. The CDR3 runs 14 residues. V was clipped by 5 bases and J by 0 bases, with 6 bases between them. CDR3 protein: CASRDSSGANVLTF. DNA of the CDR3: TGCGCCAGCAGAGATAGCTCTGGGGCCAACGTCCTGACTTTC.

This rearrangement joins TRBV6-1 to TRBJ2-5; D remains unclear. Germline CDR1 is MNHNS and CDR2 is SASEGT. Deletions cut 1 base from V and 4 bases from J, with 7 bases between. The CDR3 extends over 13 amino acids. The CDR3 DNA sequence: TGTGCCAGCAGTGAAGGGGTGGGAGAGACCCAGTACTTC. Translating gives CASSEGVGETQYF.

This clone showed up just a few times. The genes are TRBV29-1 and TRBJ1-4; TRBD1 might be the D (6 bases). V lost 3 bases and J 8 bases, leaving 13 bases between the germline ends. The germline gives CDR1 SQVTM, CDR2 ANQGSEA. The CDR3 sequence is 13 residues long. Here the CDR3 DNA reads TGCAGCGTTGAGGCAGGGGTGAGGGAAAAACTGTTTTTT. This translates into CSVEAGVREKLFF.

V usage is TRBV23-1 and J usage is TRBJ2-7; D is unclear. TRBV23-1 is noted as an ORF with a role that remains uncertain. The CDR3 consists of 15 residues. V was clipped by 2 bases and J by 3 bases, with 14 bases between them. The CDR3 nucleotides are TGCGCCAGCAGTCAAACCGTGCCGCAGGACTACGAGCAGTACTTC. Protein product: CASSQTVPQDYEQYF.

J is TRBJ1-5 and V is TRBV7-2, with D possibly being TRBD1 (6 bases). This CDR3 is 15 amino acids long. Germline CDR1 and CDR2: SGHTA and FQGNSA. Trimming shortened V by 3 bases and J by 6 bases, and 15 bases separated the two germline ends. The CDR3 DNA reads as TGTGCCAGCAGCTTGGCTAGGGGGAACGGTCAGCCCCAGCATTTT. It encodes CASSLARGNGQPQHF. Full variable domain (outside the CDR3, taken from reference TRBV7-2 and TRBJ1-5): GAGVSQSPSNKVTEKGKDVELRCDPISGHTALYWYRQSLGQGLEFLIYFQGNSAPDKSGLPSDRFSAERTGGSVSTLTIQRTQQEDSAVYLCASSLARGNGQPQHFGDGTRLSIL.

The J gene is TRBJ2-1, the V gene TRBV29-1; 9 bases fit TRBD2. This CDR3 has 15 amino acids. The junction had 22 bases not matched to a gene; V was cut back by 7 bases and J by 15 bases. Germline assignment: CDR1 SQVTM and CDR2 ANQGSEA. The CDR3 region has the DNA TGCAGCGGAGGAGACAGGTTGCTAGCGGGGCCCTTACTGTTCTTC. Its protein is CSGGDRLLAGPLLFF.

The J gene is TRBJ2-5, the V gene TRBV5-4, with D unclear. V lost 5 bases and J lost 5, with 13 bases in between. The CDR3 length is 13 residues. Per the germline V gene, CDR1 is SGHNT and CDR2 is YYREEE (reference sequence). This CDR3 is CASSRDWLETQYF. Here the CDR3 DNA reads TGTGCCAGCAGTCGCGACTGGCTGGAGACCCAGTACTTC.

This clone was counted between two and nine times. The V and J genes are TRBV27 and TRBJ1-5; D perhaps matches TRBD1 (6 bases). This CDR3 comprises 15 residues. V dropped 2 bases and J dropped 1 base, with 9 bases sitting between them. CDR1 and CDR2 (germline): MNHEY, SMNVEV (reference sequence). CDR3 sequence reads: CASSLQGLSNQPQHF. As DNA, the CDR3 is TGTGCCAGCAGTTTACAGGGGTTAAGCAATCAGCCCCAGCATTTT.

The rearrangement links TRBV19 to TRBJ2-7, with D tentatively TRBD1 (5 bases). Germline lookup yields CDR1 LNHDA and CDR2 SQIVND (reference sequence). V was pared by 5 bases and J by 5 bases, with 13 bases between. The CDR3 has 13 amino acids. The CDR3 DNA is TGTGCCAGTAGTGATCAGGGTCGGCACGAGCAGTACTTC. It translates to CASSDQGRHEQYF.

This clone occurred once. The rearrangement uses TRBV7-6 and TRBJ2-5; 8 bases match TRBD2. This CDR3 has 14 amino acids. V was pared by 5 bases and J by 5 bases, with 7 bases of the junction left unmatched. Germline V lookup: CDR1 SGHVS, CDR2 FNYEAQ. In DNA form, the CDR3 reads TGTGCCAGCAGCCCCCTGGGCGGGAGGGAGACCCAGTACTTC. Translation: CASSPLGGRETQYF.

This clone was seen more than once but under ten times. The chain recombines TRBV30 with TRBJ2-7, with TRBD1 identical over 7 bases. There are 14 residues in the CDR3. Trimming removed 2 bases from V and 1 base from J; junction bases left unmatched: 5. Germline V gene data show CDR1 as GTSNPN and CDR2 as SVGIG (reference sequence). This CDR3 is CAWSLQGSSYEQYF. The CDR3 DNA follows: TGTGCCTGGAGTCTACAGGGGTCTTCCTACGAGCAGTACTTC.

The chain has TRBV27 and TRBJ1-2, with D perhaps TRBD1 (6 bases). The CDR3 covers 14 residues. CDR1 is MNHEY and CDR2 is SMNVEV in the germline V gene (reference sequence). Trimming shortened V by 7 bases and J by 7 bases, and 19 bases separated the two germline ends. The CDR3 region has the DNA TGTGCCAGCAAAGTCGGAGGGGGGGGCTTTGGCTACACCTTC. Its translation is CASKVGGGGFGYTF.

The sample holds a few counts of this clone. The V gene is TRBV29-1, the J gene TRBJ2-7; TRBD1 agrees at 10 bases. The CDR3 contains 13 residues. After removal of 7 bases from V and 2 bases from J, the junction contained 5 bases not matched to a gene. From germline, CDR1 is SQVTM and CDR2 ANQGSEA. CDR3 sequence reads: CSARQGATYEQYF. In DNA, the CDR3 is TGCAGCGCAAGACAGGGGGCCACCTACGAGCAGTACTTC.

This clone appeared a single time. The chain employs TRBV2 and TRBJ2-1; maybe TRBD1 (5 bases). The germline V and J ends were trimmed by 8 bases and 7 bases, with 18 bases remaining between them. The CDR3 runs to 14 residues. CDR1 SNHLY and CDR2 FYNNEI come from the germline V gene. The CDR3 loop reads CASLRQGVGNEQFF. The CDR3 coding sequence is TGTGCCAGCCTTCGCCAGGGTGTGGGGAATGAGCAGTTCTTC. Combining the CDR3 with reference TRBV2 and TRBJ2-1 gives the whole variable domain EPEVTQTPSHQVTQMGQEVILRCVPISNHLYFYWYRQILGQKVEFLVSFYNNEISEKSEIFDDQFSVERPDGSNFTLKIRSTKLEDSAMYFCASLRQGVGNEQFFGPGTRLTVL.

This chain links TRBV4-1 with TRBJ2-7; the D is unclear. V lost 1 base and J lost 4, with 23 bases in between. Looked up from germline, CDR1 is MGHRA and CDR2 is YSYEKL. The CDR3 spans 18 residues. This CDR3 reads CASSQGNGPDASLYEQYF. The CDR3 DNA reads as TGCGCCAGCAGCCAAGGTAATGGCCCGGACGCCTCATTGTACGAGCAGTACTTC.

The V call is TRBV30, the J call TRBJ1-4; D not certain. CDR3 size: 14 residues. Trimming took 2 bases from V and 3 from J, leaving 10 bases between them. Germline assignment: CDR1 GTSNPN and CDR2 SVGIG (reference sequence). The CDR3 DNA reads TGTGCCTGGAGTCGAAACGGGGCTAATGAAAAACTGTTTTTT. Protein sequence: CAWSRNGANEKLFF.

There are a few counts of this clone. This rearrangement joins TRBV14 to TRBJ2-3; 9 bases match TRBD2. Germline-derived CDR1 and CDR2 are SGHDN and FVKESK. The CDR3 contains 16 residues. J gave up 0 bases and V 3 bases, and 4 bases lay outside the gene matches. The CDR3 here is CASSHRLAVSTDTQYF. The CDR3 DNA is TGTGCCAGCAGCCACAGACTAGCGGTTAGCACAGATACGCAGTATTTT.

The rearrangement uses TRBV9 and TRBJ2-3; TRBD1 matches at 7 bases. Germline V lookup: CDR1 SGDLS, CDR2 YYNGEE. The CDR3 consists of 15 residues. Trimming cost V 7 bases and J 10 bases; bases outside gene matches: 18. For the CDR3, the DNA is TGTGCCAGCGTTCCGACAGGGCTTCTGCTTCATCCGCAGTATTTT. Translated, it gives CASVPTGLLLHPQYF. The full variable domain, with the rest looked up from reference TRBV9 and TRBJ2-3, is DSGVTQTPKHLITATGQRVTLRCSPRSGDLSVYWYQQSLDQGLQFLIQYYNGEERAKGNILERFSAQQFPDLHSELNLSSLELGDSALYFCASVPTGLLLHPQYFGPGTRLTVL.

The rearrangement uses TRBV15 and TRBJ2-7; the match to TRBD2 covers 15 bases. V lost 5 bases to trimming and J lost 0 bases; unmatched junction nucleotides: 8. This CDR3 has 18 residues. Germline V gene sequence: CDR1 LNHNV, CDR2 YYDKDF (reference sequence). The CDR3 spells CATSHFGTSGRFSYEQYF. Here the CDR3 DNA reads TGTGCCACCAGCCATTTCGGGACTAGCGGGAGGTTCTCCTACGAGCAGTACTTC.